This T cell receptor beta chain was observed in a study of blood T cell repertoires in COVID-19. Across the whole study: T cells, B-cell-depleted T cells, or PBMCs provided the cDNA or gDNA that served as material.

Sequenced by immunoSEQ multiplex PCR; TCRdb stores in-frame clones only, minus some. This table holds about 94,000 clones, roughly 84% found once. Trimming stripped 1 base from V and 2 bases from J, with 12 bases between. The length of the CDR3 is 16 residues. Germline CDR1 and CDR2: MGHDK and SYGVNS. This chain connects TRBV25-1 to TRBJ2-1, with D perhaps TRBD1 (6 bases). Sequencing used peripheral blood. This receptor was obtained from a man aged 55-75 years with acute or convalescent COVID-19. CDR3 bases: TGTGCCAGCAGTGAATTTAGGGACACCACCTACAATGAGCAGTTCTTC. Translating it yields CASSEFRDTTYNEQFF.